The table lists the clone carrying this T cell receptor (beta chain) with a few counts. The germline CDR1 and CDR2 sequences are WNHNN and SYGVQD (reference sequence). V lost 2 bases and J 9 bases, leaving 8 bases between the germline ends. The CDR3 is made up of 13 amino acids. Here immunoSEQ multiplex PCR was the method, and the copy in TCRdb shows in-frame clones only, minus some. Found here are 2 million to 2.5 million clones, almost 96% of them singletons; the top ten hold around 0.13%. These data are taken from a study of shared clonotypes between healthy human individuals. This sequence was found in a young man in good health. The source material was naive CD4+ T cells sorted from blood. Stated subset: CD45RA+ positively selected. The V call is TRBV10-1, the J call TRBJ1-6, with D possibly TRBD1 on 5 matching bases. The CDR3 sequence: CASSEGGASPLHF. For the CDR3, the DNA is TGCGCCAGCAGTGAGGGGGGAGCTTCACCCCTCCACTTT.